The rows below give T cell receptor beta chains drawn from one sample of a study of blood T cell repertoires in COVID-19. Profiling relied on immunoSEQ multiplex PCR, and the TCRdb table lists in-frame clones only, not all of them. The table has a few hundred thousand clones, 85% to 90% seen once. Sequencing used PBMCs or T cells enriched from blood (not recorded which). These receptors were taken from an older woman in a cohort exposed to, infected with or recovered from COVID-19 (not recorded which). Both conserved end residues are part of each CDR3. D genes are given only for firm matches. Size is stated for part of the rows, as once, few or many counts, or as a class when the clone is expanded.

.	TRBV2	TRBJ1-6	TRBD1	CASNRQAGGNSPLHF	TGTGCCAGCAATAGACAGGCAGGGGGGAATTCACCCCTCCACTTT
.	TRBV4-2	TRBJ2-7	.	CASSQAGATYEQYF	TGTGCCAGCAGCCAAGCAGGGGCCACCTACGAGCAGTACTTC
.	TRBV3-1/TRBV3-2	TRBJ2-7	.	CASSQVFGSDEQYF	TGTGCCAGCAGCCAAGTCTTCGGGAGCGACGAGCAGTACTTC
.	TRBV28	TRBJ1-2	.	CASSPGGLYGYTF	TGTGCCAGCAGCCCGGGTGGGTTATATGGCTACACCTTC
.	TRBV7-8	TRBJ1-1	TRBD1	CASSFQDRGGEAFF	TGTGCCAGCAGCTTCCAGGACAGGGGGGGTGAAGCTTTCTTT
.	TRBV28	TRBJ2-7	TRBD1	CASSSSGTGASEQYF	TGTGCCAGCAGTTCATCCGGGACAGGGGCAAGCGAGCAGTACTTC
few	TRBV30	TRBJ2-2	TRBD1	CAWSKQGARNTGELFF	TGTGCCTGGAGTAAACAGGGGGCGAGGAACACCGGGGAGCTGTTTTTT
.	TRBV9	TRBJ1-1	.	CASSPIGGNTEAFF	TGTGCCAGCAGCCCGATCGGGGGGAACACTGAAGCTTTCTTT
.	TRBV24-1	TRBJ2-1	TRBD1	CATAQGQGSYNEQFF	TGTGCCACCGCTCAGGGACAGGGATCCTACAATGAGCAGTTCTTC
once	TRBV9	TRBJ2-2	.	CASSVLRVTGELFF	TGTGCCAGCAGCGTACTCAGGGTCACCGGGGAGCTGTTTTTT
.	TRBV27	TRBJ2-2	TRBD1	CASSLRPRDRVSPGELFF	TGTGCCAGCAGTTTACGCCCCAGGGACAGGGTGTCTCCGGGGGAGCTGTTTTTT
once	TRBV6-5	TRBJ2-1	.	CASSYSMRNNEQFF	TGTGCCAGCAGTTACTCGATGCGGAACAATGAGCAGTTCTTC
.	TRBV2	TRBJ2-4	TRBD2	CASDGGAGIAKNIQYF	TGTGCCAGCGACGGGGGGGCCGGGATAGCCAAAAACATTCAGTACTTC
.	TRBV9	TRBJ1-3	.	CASSVGPSGNTIYF	TGTGCCAGCAGCGTAGGTCCTTCTGGAAACACCATATATTTT
once	TRBV6-2/TRBV6-3	TRBJ2-1	TRBD2	CASSPSGGYNEQFF	TGTGCCAGCAGTCCAAGCGGGGGGTACAATGAGCAGTTCTTC
.	TRBV7-3	TRBJ2-1	TRBD2	CASSLRASSGYNEQFF	TGTGCCAGCAGCTTAAGAGCCTCTAGCGGGTACAATGAGCAGTTCTTC
.	TRBV7-3	TRBJ1-1	.	CASSLRGPGTEAFF	TGTGCCAGCAGCTTAAGAGGGCCCGGGACTGAAGCTTTCTTT
.	TRBV10-3	TRBJ2-3	TRBD2	CAISGRLAGGPSDTQYF	TGTGCCATCAGCGGTCGCCTAGCGGGAGGACCCTCAGATACGCAGTATTTT
.	TRBV25-1	TRBJ1-4	.	CASSEFGQGSEKLFF	TGTGCCAGCAGTGAATTCGGTCAGGGCTCTGAAAAACTGTTTTTT
.	TRBV11-2	TRBJ1-2	.	CASSQDRANYGYTF	TGTGCCAGCAGCCAGGACAGAGCTAACTATGGCTACACCTTC
.	TRBV6-5	TRBJ2-7	TRBD2	CAIGLAGVMGYEQYF	TGTGCTATCGGGCTAGCGGGAGTGATGGGCTACGAGCAGTACTTC
once	TRBV5-6	TRBJ2-7	.	CASTPLTGGTYEQYF	TGTGCCAGCACCCCTTTGACAGGTGGGACCTACGAGCAGTACTTC
.	TRBV27	TRBJ2-5	.	CASSFSRGRQETQYF	TGTGCCAGCAGCTTCTCGCGGGGGCGTCAAGAGACCCAGTACTTC
.	TRBV7-7	TRBJ2-6	TRBD1	CASSLGQGVRPGANVLTF	TGTGCTAGCAGCTTAGGGCAGGGGGTGCGCCCTGGGGCCAACGTCCTGACTTTC
.	TRBV6-5	TRBJ1-2	TRBD1	CASRGTVEYGYTF	TGTGCCAGCAGAGGGACAGTCGAATATGGCTACACCTTC
once	TRBV7-6	TRBJ1-1	TRBD1	CASSKPTGVVNTEAFF	TGTGCCAGCAGCAAACCGACAGGGGTGGTAAACACTGAAGCTTTCTTT
once	TRBV2	TRBJ1-2	TRBD1	CASSRGTGGDYGYTF	TGTGCCAGCAGTAGGGGGACAGGGGGCGACTATGGCTACACCTTC
.	TRBV6-2/TRBV6-3	TRBJ1-1	TRBD1	CASSYRGRTEAFF	TGTGCCAGCAGTTACAGGGGGCGGACTGAAGCTTTCTTT
.	TRBV5-1	TRBJ1-5	.	CASSLEGGGGNQPQHF	TGCGCCAGCAGCTTGGAAGGGGGGGGTGGCAATCAGCCCCAGCATTTT
.	TRBV5-4	TRBJ2-6	.	CASSSRENGANVLTF	TGTGCCAGCAGCTCCCGGGAGAATGGGGCCAACGTCCTGACTTTC
few	TRBV28	TRBJ2-5	TRBD2	CASGGVRETQYF	TGTGCCAGCGGGGGGGTGAGAGAGACCCAGTACTTC
.	TRBV7-8	TRBJ2-1	TRBD1	CASSRTTGTYNEQFF	TGTGCCAGCAGCCGAACGACAGGGACATACAATGAGCAGTTCTTC
.	TRBV28	TRBJ1-1	TRBD1	CASSATGAGNTEAFF	TGTGCCAGCAGCGCTACAGGGGCTGGGAACACTGAAGCTTTCTTT
.	TRBV7-9	TRBJ2-7	TRBD1	CASSLAPGQGMREQYF	TGTGCCAGCAGTCTTGCCCCGGGACAGGGAATGAGGGAGCAGTACTTC
.	TRBV7-3	TRBJ2-2	TRBD2	CASSPGRSLAGVSSGELFF	TGTGCCAGCAGCCCTGGCCGGTCCCTAGCGGGAGTATCAAGCGGGGAGCTGTTTTTT
few	TRBV4-1	TRBJ2-1	TRBD2	CASSHIDLGLAGNNEQFF	TGCGCCAGCAGCCACATCGACTTGGGACTAGCGGGGAACAATGAGCAGTTCTTC
few	TRBV7-2	TRBJ2-4	.	CASSQKQSSIQYF	TGTGCCAGCAGCCAAAAACAGAGTAGCATTCAGTACTTC
.	TRBV2	TRBJ1-1	TRBD1	CASSLQGSNTEAFF	TGTGCCAGCAGTTTACAGGGGTCGAACACTGAAGCTTTCTTT
.	TRBV4-3	TRBJ1-1	TRBD1	CASSQDVGQGLGNTEAFF	TGCGCCAGCAGCCAAGATGTGGGACAGGGGTTGGGGAACACTGAAGCTTTCTTT
.	TRBV21-1	TRBJ1-2	.	CASSKARTGKGYGYTF	TGTGCCAGCAGCAAAGCCCGGACAGGGAAGGGGTATGGCTACACCTTC
.	TRBV18	TRBJ2-7	.	CASSPPASSYEQYF	TGTGCCAGCTCACCACCTGCTAGCTCCTACGAGCAGTACTTC
.	TRBV5-1	TRBJ2-7	TRBD2	CASSPRGMGLAGVYEQYF	TGCGCCAGCAGCCCTAGGGGTATGGGACTAGCGGGAGTATACGAGCAGTACTTC
.	TRBV4-1	TRBJ2-1	.	CASCRGLFSGNEQFF	TGCGCCAGCTGTCGTGGCCTTTTTTCGGGCAATGAGCAGTTCTTC
.	TRBV3-1/TRBV3-2	TRBJ2-7	TRBD2	CASSQGRSGGLYYEQYF	TGTGCCAGCAGCCAAGGGCGGTCGGGGGGGCTTTACTACGAGCAGTACTTC